The 2 T cell receptor beta chains below all came from one sample that was sequenced in a study of chemoradiotherapy in HPV16-positive cancers. Repertoires were generated with immunoSEQ multiplex PCR, while TCRdb's copy carries only in-frame clones and drops some. The table shows some 22,000 clones, with roughly 87% occurring only once. The source material was blood, sampled from a patient who underwent chemoradiotherapy. These receptors were obtained from a human donor with HPV-associated anogenital cancer.

The rearrangement links TRBV6-5 to TRBJ2-7, with TRBD1 identical over 10 bases. Germline CDR1 is MNHEY and CDR2 is SVGAGI. J lost 7 bases, V lost 7 bases, and 10 bases had no gene match. The length of the CDR3 is 14 residues. CDR3: CASTWGTGVGEQYF. CDR3 coding DNA: TGTGCCAGCACCTGGGGGACAGGGGTGGGGGAGCAGTACTTC.

The chain recombines TRBV7-8 with TRBJ2-7; no firm D call. Germline CDR1 SGHVS, CDR2 FQNEAQ. Deletions cut 3 bases from V and 1 base from J, with 7 bases between. This CDR3 has 13 amino acids. The CDR3 sequence is CASSLRLSYEQYF. The DNA for the CDR3 is TGTGCCAGCAGCTTGAGATTATCCTACGAGCAGTACTTC.